This T cell receptor (beta chain) came from a study of T cell repertoires in cytomegalovirus infection. Across the whole study: Recently identified HLA-C-restricted CMV epitopes were used, and well-studied HLA-B-restricted CMV epitopes were used as well. Through public TCR beta signatures, both CMV infection and matching HLA type were indicated.

TCRdb itself ran the reads through MiXCR, one entry per CDR3 protein. The repertoire holds 230,000 or so distinct CDR3 sequences, with roughly 34% as singletons. In regard to this clonotype: As yet, its antigen is unknown.

Germline V gene lookup returns CDR1 MGHRA and CDR2 YSYEKL. The CDR3 length is 15 residues. The V gene end was trimmed by 4 bases and the J gene end by 5 bases; junction bases not matched to a gene: 9. Findings and caveats of the study: Cumulative public TCR beta family frequency identified CMV carriers with the relevant HLA. Within the response measured ex vivo, HLA-C-restricted CMV-specific TCR beta clonotypes were dominant.

The material sequenced was CD8+ T cells from cultured PBMCs, taken from culture after CMV antigen stimulation. The chain couples TRBV4-1 to TRBJ2-7; 9 positions match TRBD2. This receptor was obtained from a human donor in good health (CMV status not recorded). Some clones in this sample may be carry-over from other donors' samples. The chain's CDR3 is CASSLGGPSGNEQYF. In DNA, the CDR3 is TGCGCCAGCAGCCTAGGAGGCCCTAGCGGGAACGAGCAGTACTTC.